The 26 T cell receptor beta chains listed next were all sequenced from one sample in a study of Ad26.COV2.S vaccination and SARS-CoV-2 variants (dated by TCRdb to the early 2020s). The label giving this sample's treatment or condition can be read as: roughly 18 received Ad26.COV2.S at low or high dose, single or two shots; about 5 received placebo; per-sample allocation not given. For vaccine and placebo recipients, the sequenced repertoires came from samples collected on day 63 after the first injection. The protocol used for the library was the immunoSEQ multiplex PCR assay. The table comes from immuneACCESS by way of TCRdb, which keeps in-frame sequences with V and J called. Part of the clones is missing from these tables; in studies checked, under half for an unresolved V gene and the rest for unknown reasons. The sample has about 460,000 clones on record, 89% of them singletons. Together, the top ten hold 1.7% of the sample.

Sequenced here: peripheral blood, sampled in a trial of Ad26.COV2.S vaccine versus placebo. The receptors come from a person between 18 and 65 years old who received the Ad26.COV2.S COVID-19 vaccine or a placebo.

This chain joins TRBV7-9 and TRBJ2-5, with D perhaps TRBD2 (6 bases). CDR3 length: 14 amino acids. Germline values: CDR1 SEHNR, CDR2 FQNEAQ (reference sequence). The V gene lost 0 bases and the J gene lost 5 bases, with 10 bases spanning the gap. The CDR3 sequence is CASSLAAGSETQYF. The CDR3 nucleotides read TGTGCCAGCAGCTTAGCCGCCGGGAGTGAGACCCAGTACTTC.

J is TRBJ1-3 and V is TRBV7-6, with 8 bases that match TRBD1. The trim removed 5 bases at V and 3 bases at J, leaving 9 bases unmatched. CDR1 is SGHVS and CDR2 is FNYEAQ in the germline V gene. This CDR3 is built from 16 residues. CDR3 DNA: TGTGCCAGCAGCACCATAGGACAGGGACTTGGAAACACCATATATTTT. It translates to CASSTIGQGLGNTIYF. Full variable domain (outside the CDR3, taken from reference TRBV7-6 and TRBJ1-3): GAGVSQSPRYKVTKRGQDVALRCDPISGHVSLYWYRQALGQGPEFLTYFNYEAQQDKSGLPNDRFSAERPEGSISTLTIQRTEQRDSAMYRCASSTIGQGLGNTIYFGEGSWLTVV.

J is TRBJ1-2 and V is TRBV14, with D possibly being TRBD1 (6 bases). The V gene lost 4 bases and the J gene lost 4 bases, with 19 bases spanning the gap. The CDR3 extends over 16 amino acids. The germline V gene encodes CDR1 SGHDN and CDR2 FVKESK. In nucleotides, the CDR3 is TGTGCCAGCAGCCCAGGAGGGGCGGGACACAGCTATGGCTACACCTTC. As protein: CASSPGGAGHSYGYTF. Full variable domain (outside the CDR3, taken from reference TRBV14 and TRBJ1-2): EAGVTQFPSHSVIEKGQTVTLRCDPISGHDNLYWYRRVMGKEIKFLLHFVKESKQDESGMPNNRFLAERTGGTYSTLKVQPAELEDSGVYFCASSPGGAGHSYGYTFGSGTRLTVV.

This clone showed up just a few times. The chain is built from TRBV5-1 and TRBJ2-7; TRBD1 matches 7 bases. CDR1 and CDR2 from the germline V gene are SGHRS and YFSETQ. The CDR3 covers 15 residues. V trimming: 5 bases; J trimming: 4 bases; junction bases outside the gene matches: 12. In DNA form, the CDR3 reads TGCGCCAGCAGGCTTGAACCACAGGGGACGTACGAGCAGTACTTC. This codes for CASRLEPQGTYEQYF.

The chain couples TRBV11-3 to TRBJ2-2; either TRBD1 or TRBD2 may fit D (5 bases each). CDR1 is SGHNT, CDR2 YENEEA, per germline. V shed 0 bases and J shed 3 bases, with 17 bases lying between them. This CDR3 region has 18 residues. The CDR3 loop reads CASSLERAGRADTGELFF. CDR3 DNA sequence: TGTGCCAGCAGCTTAGAGAGGGCGGGCAGGGCCGACACCGGGGAGCTGTTTTTT.

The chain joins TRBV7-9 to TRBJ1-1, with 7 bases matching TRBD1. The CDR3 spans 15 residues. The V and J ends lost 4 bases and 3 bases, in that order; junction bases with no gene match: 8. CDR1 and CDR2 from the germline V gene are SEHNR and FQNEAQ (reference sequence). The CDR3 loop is CASSSQGVPDTEAFF. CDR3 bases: TGTGCCAGCAGCTCTCAGGGGGTCCCTGACACTGAAGCTTTCTTT.

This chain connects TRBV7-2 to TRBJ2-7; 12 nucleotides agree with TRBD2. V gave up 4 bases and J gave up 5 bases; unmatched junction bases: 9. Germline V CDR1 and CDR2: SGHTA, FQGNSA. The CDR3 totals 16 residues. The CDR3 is CASSSELAGGHNEQYF. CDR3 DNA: TGTGCCAGCAGCTCAGAGCTAGCGGGGGGGCATAACGAGCAGTACTTC.

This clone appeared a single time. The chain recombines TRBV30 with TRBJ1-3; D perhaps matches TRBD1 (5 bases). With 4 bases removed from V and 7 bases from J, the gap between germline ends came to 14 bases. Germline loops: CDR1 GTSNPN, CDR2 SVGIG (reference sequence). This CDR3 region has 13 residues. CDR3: CAWNQGSENTIYF. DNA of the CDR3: TGTGCCTGGAACCAGGGCTCCGAGAACACCATATATTTT. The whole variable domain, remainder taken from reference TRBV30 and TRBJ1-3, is SQTIHQWPATLVQPVGSPLSLECTVEGTSNPNLYWYRQAAGRGLQLLFYSVGIGQISSEVPQNLSASRPQDRQFILSSKKLLLSDSGFYLCAWNQGSENTIYFGEGSWLTVV.

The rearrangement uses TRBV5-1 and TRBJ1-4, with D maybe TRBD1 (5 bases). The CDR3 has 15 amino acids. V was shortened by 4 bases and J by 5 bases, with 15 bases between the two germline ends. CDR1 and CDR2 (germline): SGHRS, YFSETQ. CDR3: CASSAGHVTNEKLFF. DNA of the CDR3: TGCGCCAGCAGCGCAGGGCACGTAACAAATGAAAAACTGTTTTTT.

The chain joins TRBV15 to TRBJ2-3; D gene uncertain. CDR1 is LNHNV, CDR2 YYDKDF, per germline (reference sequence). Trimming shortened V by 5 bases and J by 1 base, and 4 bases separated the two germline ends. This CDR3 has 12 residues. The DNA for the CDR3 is TGTGCCACCAGCCCTCGCACAGATACGCAGTATTTT. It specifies CATSPRTDTQYF.

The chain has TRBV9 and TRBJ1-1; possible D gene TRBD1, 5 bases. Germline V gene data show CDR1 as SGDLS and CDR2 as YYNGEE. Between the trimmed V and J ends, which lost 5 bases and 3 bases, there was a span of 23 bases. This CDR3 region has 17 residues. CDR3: CASSAEDPAPGDTEAFF. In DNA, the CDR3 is TGTGCCAGCAGTGCAGAGGACCCGGCGCCGGGGGACACTGAAGCTTTCTTT.

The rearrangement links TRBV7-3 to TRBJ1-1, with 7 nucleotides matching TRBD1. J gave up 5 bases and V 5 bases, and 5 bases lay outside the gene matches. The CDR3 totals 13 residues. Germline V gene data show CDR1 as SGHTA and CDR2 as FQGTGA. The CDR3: CASSPQGRTEAFF. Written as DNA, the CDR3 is TGTGCCAGCAGCCCACAGGGGAGGACTGAAGCTTTCTTT. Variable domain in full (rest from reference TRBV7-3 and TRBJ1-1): GAGVSQTPSNKVTEKGKYVELRCDPISGHTALYWYRQSLGQGPEFLIYFQGTGAADDSGLPNDRFFAVRPEGSVSTLKIQRTERGDSAVYLCASSPQGRTEAFFGQGTRLTVV.

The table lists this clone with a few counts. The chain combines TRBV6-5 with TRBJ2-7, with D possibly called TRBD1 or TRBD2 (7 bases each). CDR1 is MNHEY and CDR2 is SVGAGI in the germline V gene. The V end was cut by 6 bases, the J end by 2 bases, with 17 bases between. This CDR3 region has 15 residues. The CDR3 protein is CASSPGEGAAYEQYF. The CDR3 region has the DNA TGTGCCAGCAGCCCCGGGGAGGGGGCGGCCTACGAGCAGTACTTC.

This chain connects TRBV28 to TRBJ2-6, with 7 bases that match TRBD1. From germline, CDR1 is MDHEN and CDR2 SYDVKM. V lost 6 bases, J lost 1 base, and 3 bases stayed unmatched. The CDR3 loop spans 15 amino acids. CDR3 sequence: CASSTQGSGANVLTF. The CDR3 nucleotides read TGTGCCAGCAGCACACAGGGGTCTGGGGCCAACGTCCTGACTTTC.

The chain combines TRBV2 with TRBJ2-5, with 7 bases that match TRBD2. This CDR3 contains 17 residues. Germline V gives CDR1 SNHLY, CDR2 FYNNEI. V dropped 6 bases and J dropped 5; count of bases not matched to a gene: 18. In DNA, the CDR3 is TGTGCCAGCAGCGGACTAGTTGAGCCCAACCTGAGGGAGACCCAGTACTTC. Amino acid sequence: CASSGLVEPNLRETQYF. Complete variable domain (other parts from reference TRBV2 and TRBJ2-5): EPEVTQTPSHQVTQMGQEVILRCVPISNHLYFYWYRQILGQKVEFLVSFYNNEISEKSEIFDDQFSVERPDGSNFTLKIRSTKLEDSAMYFCASSGLVEPNLRETQYFGPGTRLLVL.

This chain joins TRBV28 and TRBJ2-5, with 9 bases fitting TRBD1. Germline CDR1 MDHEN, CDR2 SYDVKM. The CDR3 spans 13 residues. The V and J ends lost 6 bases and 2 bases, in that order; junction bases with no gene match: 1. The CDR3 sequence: CASRTGGQETQYF. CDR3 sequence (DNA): TGTGCCAGCAGGACAGGGGGACAAGAGACCCAGTACTTC.

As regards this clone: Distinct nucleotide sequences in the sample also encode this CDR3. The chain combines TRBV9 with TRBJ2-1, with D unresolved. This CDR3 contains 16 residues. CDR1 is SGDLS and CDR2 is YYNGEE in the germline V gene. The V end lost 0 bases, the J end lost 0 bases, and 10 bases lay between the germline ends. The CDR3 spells CASSVGLGSSYNEQFF. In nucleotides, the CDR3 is TGTGCCAGCAGCGTAGGTCTGGGTAGCTCCTACAATGAGCAGTTCTTC.

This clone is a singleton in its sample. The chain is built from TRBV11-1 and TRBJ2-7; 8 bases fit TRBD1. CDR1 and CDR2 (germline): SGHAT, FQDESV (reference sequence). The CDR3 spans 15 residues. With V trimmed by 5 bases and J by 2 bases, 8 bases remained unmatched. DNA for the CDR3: TGTGCCAGCAGCCCCACGGACAGGGATACCTACGAGCAGTACTTC. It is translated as CASSPTDRDTYEQYF.

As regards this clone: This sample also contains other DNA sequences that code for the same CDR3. This CDR3 reads CASSSTGNQPQHF. The CDR3 bases are TGTGCCAGCAGCTCAACAGGGAATCAGCCCCAGCATTTT. The chain couples TRBV7-2 to TRBJ1-5, with a tentative D call TRBD1 (6 bases). This CDR3 contains 13 residues. Germline V gene sequence: CDR1 SGHTA, CDR2 FQGNSA. The V gene lost 4 bases and the J gene lost 4 bases, with 8 bases spanning the gap.

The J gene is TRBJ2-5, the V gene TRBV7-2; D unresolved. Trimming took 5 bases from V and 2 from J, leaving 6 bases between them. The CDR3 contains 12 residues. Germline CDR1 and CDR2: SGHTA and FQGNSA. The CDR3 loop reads CASSPTQETQYF. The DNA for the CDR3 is TGTGCCAGCAGCCCCACACAAGAGACCCAGTACTTC.

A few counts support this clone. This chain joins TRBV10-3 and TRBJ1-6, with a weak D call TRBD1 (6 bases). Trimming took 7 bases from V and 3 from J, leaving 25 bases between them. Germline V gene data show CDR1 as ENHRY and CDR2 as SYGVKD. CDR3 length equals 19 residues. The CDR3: CAIKADTGSLQLYNSPLHF. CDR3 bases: TGTGCCATCAAAGCGGATACAGGGTCCCTCCAGCTCTATAATTCACCCCTCCACTTT.

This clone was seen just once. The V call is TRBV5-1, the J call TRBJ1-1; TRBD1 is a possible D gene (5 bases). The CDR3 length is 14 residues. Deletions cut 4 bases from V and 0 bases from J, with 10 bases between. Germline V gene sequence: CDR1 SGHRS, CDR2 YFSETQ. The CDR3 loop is CASSPGRMNTEAFF. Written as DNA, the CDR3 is TGCGCCAGCAGCCCGGGACGGATGAACACTGAAGCTTTCTTT.

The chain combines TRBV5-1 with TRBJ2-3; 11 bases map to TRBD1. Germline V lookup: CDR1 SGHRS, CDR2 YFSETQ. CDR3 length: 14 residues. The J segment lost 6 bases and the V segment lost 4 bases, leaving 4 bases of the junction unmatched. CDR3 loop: CASSADRGLDTQYF. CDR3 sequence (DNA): TGCGCCAGCAGCGCGGACAGGGGGCTGGATACGCAGTATTTT.

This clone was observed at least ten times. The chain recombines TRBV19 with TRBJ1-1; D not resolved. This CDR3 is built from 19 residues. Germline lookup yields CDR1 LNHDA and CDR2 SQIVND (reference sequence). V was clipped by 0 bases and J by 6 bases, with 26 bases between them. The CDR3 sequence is CASSIDPWAPRASLSEAFF. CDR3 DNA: TGTGCCAGTAGTATAGATCCATGGGCTCCGAGGGCTTCACTATCTGAAGCTTTCTTT.

As DNA, the CDR3 is TGTGCCAGCAGCTTCGTAGGGGGGCGTTCCGCAGATACGCAGTATTTT. This codes for CASSFVGGRSADTQYF. V usage is TRBV7-2 and J usage is TRBJ2-3; either TRBD1 or TRBD2 may supply D (6 bases each). Trimming cost V 3 bases and J 4 bases, with 17 bases left between them. CDR1 is SGHTA, CDR2 FQGNSA, per germline. CDR3 length equals 16 residues.

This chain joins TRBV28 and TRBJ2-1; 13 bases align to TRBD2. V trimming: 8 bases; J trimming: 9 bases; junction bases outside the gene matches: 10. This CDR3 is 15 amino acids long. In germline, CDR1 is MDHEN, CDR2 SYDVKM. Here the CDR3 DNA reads TGTGCCAGCTTTGGGACTAGCGGGACCCGCCGTGAGCAGTTCTTC. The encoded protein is CASFGTSGTRREQFF.